The clone carrying this T cell receptor beta chain was observed a handful of times. Antigen unknown. The conserved closing phenylalanine or tryptophan is absent in this CDR3, likely reflecting a read error. This CDR3 spans 14 amino acids. Germline CDR1 is MNHEY and CDR2 is SMNVEV (reference sequence). Using MiXCR, TCRdb reanalyzed the PCR reads. The table lists tens of thousands of clones, around 4% of them singletons, with less than 10% in the top ten. The sample belongs to a study of metastatic and nonmetastatic thyroid tumors. Turning to the study itself: Thyroid patients, malignant and benign, had repertoires compared across blood and tumor or nodule tissue.

General study findings and limits: Benign nodules were reported to have significantly lower TCR beta diversity than malignant thyroid tumors, in blood and tumor.

No patient had received any treatment before thyroid surgery. The sequence was collected from a female donor with papillary thyroid cancer or a benign thyroid nodule (not recorded which). Some clones in this sample may be carry-over from other donors' samples. Sequencing was performed on blood. The V gene is TRBV27, the J gene TRBJ2-5; 9 nucleotides agree with TRBD1. The CDR3 spells CTSSSLTGGETQYL. The CDR3 DNA is TGTACCAGCAGTTCACTGACAGGGGGGGAGACCCAGTACTTA.